Below, 27 T cell receptor beta chains from the same sample are listed, as sequenced in a study of T-cell reconstitution after alpha-beta-depleted transplantation in children. Preparation of the TCRbeta library involved a method that used unique molecular identifiers. One entry per CDR3 protein, called by TCRdb with MiXCR from the PCR reads. Of a few hundred thousand distinct CDR3 sequences detected, 9.5% to 15% appear once; the ten largest clones hold over 5.5%. The input for sequencing was PBMCs from the stem cell graft donor, taken from the stem cell graft. The source is a human donor who donated a stem cell graft to a child with combined immunodeficiency.

V gene TRBV15 combines with J gene TRBJ1-5; no clear D. The ends were cut back, 5 bases at V and 2 bases at J, with 10 bases in the middle. From germline, CDR1 is LNHNV and CDR2 YYDKDF (reference sequence). The CDR3 has 14 amino acids. CDR3 nucleotides: TGTGCCACCAGCGGTAGGGAAGGCAATCAGCCCCAGCATTTT. It is translated as CATSGREGNQPQHF. Complete variable domain (other parts from reference TRBV15 and TRBJ1-5): DAMVIQNPRYQVTQFGKPVTLSCSQTLNHNVMYWYQQKSSQAPKLLFHYYDKDFNNEADTPDNFQSRRPNTSFCFLDIRSPGLGDTAMYLCATSGREGNQPQHFGDGTRLSIL.

This clonotype occurred a few times. The genes are TRBV5-1 and TRBJ2-7, with TRBD2 matching over 14 bases. Germline V gene data show CDR1 as SGHRS and CDR2 as YFSETQ. The CDR3 consists of 15 residues. V was pared by 6 bases and J by 5 bases, with 7 bases of the junction left unmatched. In nucleotides, the CDR3 is TGCGCCAGCAAATTCCAGGGACTAGCGGGAGACGAGCAGTACTTC. Protein sequence: CASKFQGLAGDEQYF.

This clonotype was seen at least ten times. J is TRBJ2-5 and V is TRBV7-2; unclear D gene. Germline loops: CDR1 SGHTA, CDR2 FQGNSA. V was trimmed by 4 bases and J by 0 bases, leaving 9 bases between them. CDR3 length: 14 residues. In DNA form, the CDR3 reads TGTGCCAGCAGCTCCTCCGGACACCAAGAGACCCAGTACTTC. This codes for CASSSSGHQETQYF. The full variable domain, its missing parts supplied by reference TRBV7-2 and TRBJ2-5, is GAGVSQSPSNKVTEKGKDVELRCDPISGHTALYWYRQSLGQGLEFLIYFQGNSAPDKSGLPSDRFSAERTGGSVSTLTIQRTQQEDSAVYLCASSSSGHQETQYFGPGTRLLVL.

This clonotype was seen a few times. The chain is built from TRBV29-1 and TRBJ2-5; tentative D call: TRBD1 (6 bases). V gave up 7 bases and J gave up 0 bases, with 21 bases separating them. The germline V gene encodes CDR1 SQVTM and CDR2 ANQGSEA. The CDR3 sequence is 16 residues long. CDR3 DNA: TGCAGCGCTTCACGGACAGTCCGAGGGTACCAAGAGACCCAGTACTTC. Protein product: CSASRTVRGYQETQYF.

This clonotype was seen many times. The V gene is TRBV12-3 or TRBV12-4, the J gene TRBJ2-3; 7 bases align to TRBD1. With 7 bases clipped from V and 5 bases from J, the junction kept 12 bases outside the gene matches. There are 15 residues in the CDR3. The chain's CDR3 is CASNQRQGVGDTQYF. The CDR3 region has the DNA TGTGCCAGCAACCAGAGACAGGGAGTTGGAGATACGCAGTATTTT.

A few counts support this clonotype. The chain joins TRBV6-2 or TRBV6-3 to TRBJ1-1; 7 nucleotides match TRBD1. The CDR3 extends over 16 amino acids. J was trimmed by 0 bases and V by 6 bases; bases with no gene match: 10. Per the germline V gene, CDR1 is MNHEY and CDR2 is SVGEGT. The CDR3 region has the DNA TGTGCCAGCAGAGACACCACAGGGGTGTTGAACACTGAAGCTTTCTTT. Amino acid sequence: CASRDTTGVLNTEAFF.

In its sample, this clonotype was seen a few times. The chain joins TRBV7-9 to TRBJ1-2; 9 bases are shared with TRBD1. Germline-derived CDR1 and CDR2 are SEHNR and FQNEAQ (reference sequence). This CDR3 has 15 residues. V shed 3 bases, J shed 3 bases, and the junction held 5 bases outside the gene matches. The CDR3 reads CASSLTGGRDYGYTF. The DNA of the CDR3 is TGTGCCAGCAGCTTGACAGGGGGAAGGGACTATGGCTACACCTTC.

This clonotype was seen a handful of times. The V and J genes are TRBV30 and TRBJ2-7, with TRBD2 matching over 14 bases. This CDR3 is built from 16 residues. Germline-derived CDR1 and CDR2 are GTSNPN and SVGIG (reference sequence). Germline trimming cut 0 bases from V and 6 bases from J; bases unmatched to any gene: 7. CDR3 sequence reads: CAWSVRRLAGGPEQYF. CDR3 nucleotides: TGTGCCTGGAGTGTAAGGAGACTAGCGGGAGGGCCCGAGCAGTACTTC.

This clonotype was seen a handful of times. J is TRBJ2-1 and V is TRBV5-1; D not certain. V lost 4 bases to trimming and J lost 6 bases, with 20 bases between them. The CDR3 is made up of 16 amino acids. Per germline, CDR1 SGHRS and CDR2 YFSETQ. In nucleotides, the CDR3 is TGCGCCAGCAGCCCCTCCTTCCAGGCCGGCGGCAATGAGCAGTTCTTC. Its translation is CASSPSFQAGGNEQFF. The whole variable domain, filled in from reference TRBV5-1 and TRBJ2-1, reads KAGVTQTPRYLIKTRGQQVTLSCSPISGHRSVSWYQQTPGQGLQFLFEYFSETQRNKGNFPGRFSGRQFSNSRSEMNVSTLELGDSALYLCASSPSFQAGGNEQFFGPGTRLTVL.

This clonotype showed up just a few times. The rearrangement uses TRBV4-2 and TRBJ2-3; TRBD1 is a possible D gene (6 bases). Trimming took 2 bases from V and 2 from J, leaving 14 bases between them. The CDR3 is 16 residues long. CDR1 and CDR2 (germline): LGHNA, YNFKEQ. The CDR3 sequence: CASSQFGQGITDTQYF. As DNA, the CDR3 is TGTGCCAGCAGCCAATTTGGCCAGGGGATCACAGATACGCAGTATTTT.

This clonotype was observed many times. The gene calls are TRBV27 and TRBJ2-3; a possible D gene is TRBD1 (6 bases). CDR3 length: 15 amino acids. V dropped 3 bases and J dropped 6 bases, with 16 bases sitting between them. From germline, CDR1 is MNHEY and CDR2 SMNVEV (reference sequence). CDR3 DNA sequence: TGTGCCAGCAGTTTGGGGTCCAGGGGTAAGGATACGCAGTATTTT. Translation gives CASSLGSRGKDTQYF.

The chain carries TRBV20-1 and TRBJ2-1, with 7 bases aligning to TRBD2. Germline CDR1 is DFQATT and CDR2 is SNEGSKA (reference sequence). J was trimmed by 6 bases and V by 3 bases; bases with no gene match: 2. The CDR3 covers 12 residues. As DNA, the CDR3 is TGCAGTGCTAGTGTAGCGGGCAATGAGCAGTTCTTC. Protein sequence: CSASVAGNEQFF.

This clonotype has a count of ten or more. The V call is TRBV7-3, the J call TRBJ2-2, with TRBD2 matching 7 bases. CDR3 length: 15 residues. V dropped 5 bases and J dropped 3; count of bases not matched to a gene: 6. Germline CDR1 is SGHTA and CDR2 is FQGTGA. The CDR3 loop reads CASSPFGGDTGELFF. CDR3 coding DNA: TGTGCCAGCAGCCCTTTTGGGGGGGACACCGGGGAGCTGTTTTTT. The full variable domain, with the rest looked up from reference TRBV7-3 and TRBJ2-2, is GAGVSQTPSNKVTEKGKYVELRCDPISGHTALYWYRQSLGQGPEFLIYFQGTGAADDSGLPNDRFFAVRPEGSVSTLKIQRTERGDSAVYLCASSPFGGDTGELFFGEGSRLTVL.

The chain carries TRBV5-6 and TRBJ2-5; 10 nucleotides align to TRBD2. Germline CDR1 is SGHDT and CDR2 is YYEEEE. The CDR3 contains 15 residues. J was trimmed by 6 bases and V by 0 bases; bases with no gene match: 5. The CDR3 DNA reads TGTGCCAGCAGCTTGGAAGCGGGGGGGCCAAAGACCCAGTACTTC. It is translated as CASSLEAGGPKTQYF.

This chain uses TRBV11-2 with TRBJ1-2; the match to TRBD1 covers 8 bases. In germline, CDR1 is SGHAT, CDR2 FQNNGV. V lost 2 bases and J lost 7; bases outside the gene matches: 9. This CDR3 has 15 residues. The CDR3 protein is CASSLNPQGAGGYTF. Written as DNA, the CDR3 is TGTGCCAGCAGCTTAAACCCTCAGGGGGCAGGTGGCTACACCTTC.

This chain joins TRBV5-5 and TRBJ2-1; D is uncertain. Germline V CDR1 and CDR2: SGHKS, YYEKEE (reference sequence). The ends were cut back, 5 bases at V and 4 bases at J, with 4 bases in the middle. There are 11 residues in the CDR3. CDR3 DNA sequence: TGTGCCAGCAGGTATTACAATGAGCAGTTCTTC. Translated, it gives CASRYYNEQFF.

This clonotype has a count of ten or more. CDR3 in amino acids: CASSLNHRATEAFF. The CDR3 nucleotides read TGTGCCAGCAGCCTAAATCACAGGGCCACTGAAGCTTTCTTT. The chain carries TRBV7-3 and TRBJ1-1; tentatively, D is TRBD1 (6 bases). V lost 5 bases and J 4 bases, leaving 14 bases between the germline ends. Germline V gene data show CDR1 as SGHTA and CDR2 as FQGTGA. The CDR3 contains 14 residues.

V gene TRBV24-1 combines with J gene TRBJ2-7, with 7 bases matching TRBD1. The V segment lost 4 bases and the J segment 5 bases; nucleotides outside the gene matches: 10. This CDR3 region has 15 residues. Germline values: CDR1 KGHDR, CDR2 SFDVKD. In DNA, the CDR3 is TGTGCCACCAGTGACTTCCGGACAGGATGGGACGAGCAGTACTTC. It yields the protein CATSDFRTGWDEQYF.

J is TRBJ1-4 and V is TRBV12-3 or TRBV12-4; TRBD1 is a possible D gene (5 bases). V was cut by 3 bases and J by 5 bases, with 10 bases left in between. The CDR3 is made up of 14 amino acids. In DNA, the CDR3 is TGTGCCAGCAGTTTTCGACAGCTGAATGAAAAACTGTTTTTT. It yields the protein CASSFRQLNEKLFF.

This clonotype was counted many times. The chain is built from TRBV10-3 and TRBJ1-2; the D is unclear. CDR3 length: 14 amino acids. Trimming removed 6 bases from V and 2 bases from J, with 13 bases in between. Germline assignment: CDR1 ENHRY and CDR2 SYGVKD. CDR3 residues: CAISPREANYGYTF. CDR3 bases: TGTGCCATCAGCCCGAGAGAGGCGAACTATGGCTACACCTTC.

This clonotype has at least ten counts. The chain uses TRBV20-1 and TRBJ2-7; 8 bases are shared with TRBD1. From germline, CDR1 is DFQATT and CDR2 SNEGSKA (reference sequence). The CDR3 contains 12 residues. Trimming cost V 6 bases and J 4 bases; bases outside gene matches: 5. The CDR3 reads CSAATGGYEQYF. DNA of the CDR3: TGCAGTGCAGCAACAGGGGGGTACGAGCAGTACTTC.

This clonotype was detected a few times. The V call is TRBV6-2 or TRBV6-3, the J call TRBJ2-1, with TRBD2 matching 9 bases. CDR3 length equals 16 residues. Trimming removed 4 bases from V and 5 bases from J; junction bases left unmatched: 9. Germline V lookup: CDR1 MNHEY, CDR2 SVGEGT. The CDR3 coding sequence is TGTGCCAGCAGTTCTAATAAAGGACTAGCGAACAATGAGCAGTTCTTC. This translates into CASSSNKGLANNEQFF.

V usage is TRBV9 and J usage is TRBJ2-6; 7 bases are a match to TRBD1. V trimming: 3 bases; J trimming: 4 bases; junction bases outside the gene matches: 10. The germline gives CDR1 SGDLS, CDR2 YYNGEE. The length of the CDR3 is 17 residues. In DNA, the CDR3 is TGTGCCAGCAGCGCGACAGGGCTAGCAACGGGGGCCAACGTCCTGACTTTC. Translated, it gives CASSATGLATGANVLTF. Full variable domain (missing parts from reference TRBV9 and TRBJ2-6): DSGVTQTPKHLITATGQRVTLRCSPRSGDLSVYWYQQSLDQGLQFLIQYYNGEERAKGNILERFSAQQFPDLHSELNLSSLELGDSALYFCASSATGLATGANVLTFGAGSRLTVL.

J is TRBJ2-2 and V is TRBV20-1, with TRBD2 as a possible D gene (6 bases). The CDR3 has 14 amino acids. Per germline, CDR1 DFQATT and CDR2 SNEGSKA (reference sequence). V was trimmed by 0 bases and J by 6 bases, leaving 11 bases between them. The CDR3 protein is CSARDRLVSGELFF. In DNA, the CDR3 is TGCAGTGCTAGAGATAGACTAGTGTCCGGGGAGCTGTTTTTT.

The V and J genes are TRBV7-9 and TRBJ2-5; D is unresolved. The CDR3 has 14 residues. Germline V gene lookup returns CDR1 SEHNR and CDR2 FQNEAQ (reference sequence). Trimming shortened V by 5 bases and J by 5 bases, and 15 bases separated the two germline ends. The CDR3 DNA follows: TGTGCCAGCAGCCCAGAGGTTGAGAGTGAGACCCAGTACTTC. Amino acids: CASSPEVESETQYF.

This clonotype has just a few counts. The rearrangement joins TRBV11-2 to TRBJ2-1; 11 nucleotides agree with TRBD2. Germline V gives CDR1 SGHAT, CDR2 FQNNGV. The CDR3 length is 16 residues. Trimming cost V 4 bases and J 10 bases; bases outside gene matches: 12. Written as DNA, the CDR3 is TGTGCCAGCAGCTCCCCGGGACTAGCGGCAGTCAGGGAGCAGTTCTTC. It is translated as CASSSPGLAAVREQFF.

This rearrangement joins TRBV4-2 to TRBJ2-2; D may be TRBD1 or TRBD2 (5 bases each). The CDR3 covers 17 residues. V was shortened by 4 bases and J by 8 bases, with 23 bases between the two germline ends. The V gene's germline CDR1 is LGHNA and CDR2 YNFKEQ. CDR3: CASSPLPGPNAPGELFF. For the CDR3, the DNA is TGTGCCAGCAGCCCCTTGCCGGGACCCAACGCCCCGGGGGAGCTGTTTTTT.